The next 29 T cell receptor beta chains were all read from a single sample in a study of cytomegalovirus exposure and HLA in healthy donors. Profiled with immunoSEQ multiplex PCR; TCRdb holds only in-frame clones, not every one. The sample has hundreds of thousands of clones, 75% to 90% seen once; the top ten hold 0.83%. The sequencing sample was made of PBMCs. These receptors were taken from a woman under 30 in good health and CMV-seronegative.

V and J are TRBV15 and TRBJ1-2; unclear D gene. The CDR3 loop spans 17 amino acids. V lost 3 bases and J lost 4, with 21 bases in between. Germline assignment: CDR1 LNHNV and CDR2 YYDKDF (reference sequence). CDR3 DNA sequence: TGTGCCACCAGCAGGGTCGATTTCGGGGAGGCACTCTATGGCTACACCTTC. The encoded protein is CATSRVDFGEALYGYTF. Complete variable domain (other parts from reference TRBV15 and TRBJ1-2): DAMVIQNPRYQVTQFGKPVTLSCSQTLNHNVMYWYQQKSSQAPKLLFHYYDKDFNNEADTPDNFQSRRPNTSFCFLDIRSPGLGDTAMYLCATSRVDFGEALYGYTFGSGTRLTVV.

The chain uses TRBV7-2 and TRBJ2-7; perhaps TRBD2 as D (6 bases). The CDR3 spans 15 residues. V was shortened by 1 base and J by 3 bases, with 13 bases between the two germline ends. The germline gives CDR1 SGHTA, CDR2 FQGNSA. The CDR3 region has the DNA TGTGCCAGCAGCTTAGAAAGGGACTTAAGCTACGAGCAGTACTTC. Translation gives CASSLERDLSYEQYF.

The chain employs TRBV28 and TRBJ1-1; D might be TRBD1 (5 bases). This CDR3 region has 12 residues. Germline CDR1 reads MDHEN; CDR2 reads SYDVKM. Trimming shortened V by 10 bases and J by 10 bases, and 19 bases separated the two germline ends. The CDR3 region is CATSRVGGGAFF. CDR3 nucleotide sequence: TGTGCCACCTCCCGGGTGGGGGGGGGAGCTTTCTTT.

The chain carries TRBV5-1 and TRBJ2-2; D is possibly TRBD1 (5 bases). Trimming cost V 2 bases and J 2 bases, with 10 bases left between them. This CDR3 comprises 15 residues. Germline V lookup: CDR1 SGHRS, CDR2 YFSETQ. The CDR3: CASSFQGTNTGELFF. DNA of the CDR3: TGCGCCAGCAGCTTTCAGGGTACCAACACCGGGGAGCTGTTTTTT.

The sample holds a few counts of this clone. This chain uses TRBV28 with TRBJ2-7; D gene uncertain. The CDR3 sequence is 13 residues long. Germline lookup yields CDR1 MDHEN and CDR2 SYDVKM. V shed 2 bases and J shed 0 bases, with 5 bases lying between them. CDR3 residues: CASSLQVSYEQYF. Written as DNA, the CDR3 is TGTGCCAGCAGTTTACAGGTCTCCTACGAGCAGTACTTC.

The rearrangement uses TRBV5-4 and TRBJ2-3, with D uncertain. Germline CDR1 and CDR2: SGHNT and YYREEE (reference sequence). This CDR3 region has 14 residues. V was pared by 0 bases and J by 6 bases, with 11 bases between. CDR3 coding DNA: TGTGCCAGCAGCTTGGTAGCTAAAGCTGATACGCAGTATTTT. Amino acid sequence: CASSLVAKADTQYF.

The CDR3: CASQTGGSSPLHF. CDR3 sequence (DNA): TGTGCCAGCCAGACAGGGGGGTCTTCACCCCTCCACTTT. The V call is TRBV6-1, the J call TRBJ1-6; 9 bases are a match to TRBD1. This CDR3 comprises 13 residues. Unmatched junction bases numbered 5, after V lost 8 bases and J lost 9 bases. Germline CDR1 and CDR2: MNHNS and SASEGT.

This sequence joins TRBV5-4 and TRBJ1-1, with D tentatively TRBD1 (6 bases). The V end lost 4 bases, the J end lost 6 bases, and 22 bases lay between the germline ends. This CDR3 has 16 amino acids. Germline V gene data show CDR1 as SGHNT and CDR2 as YYREEE (reference sequence). CDR3 amino acids: CASSPEAGVTGSEAFF. CDR3 sequence (DNA): TGTGCCAGCAGCCCCGAGGCAGGGGTTACGGGATCTGAAGCTTTCTTT.

This clone was detected once. This rearrangement joins TRBV27 to TRBJ1-2; possible D gene TRBD1, 5 bases. Germline CDR1 MNHEY, CDR2 SMNVEV (reference sequence). Between the trimmed V and J ends, which lost 0 bases and 4 bases, there was a span of 12 bases. CDR3 length: 15 amino acids. The CDR3 sequence is CASSLSGGRPYGYTF. DNA of the CDR3: TGTGCCAGCAGTTTATCGGGGGGGAGACCCTATGGCTACACCTTC.

On this clone: A read error may produce the germline difference seen at one junction end. Other DNA sequences of this sample code for an identical CDR3. The V call is TRBV30, the J call TRBJ2-7; 15 nucleotides match TRBD2. Per the germline V gene, CDR1 is GTSNPN and CDR2 is SVGIG (reference sequence). The length of the CDR3 is 15 residues. In nucleotides, the CDR3 is TGTGCCTGGAGTGGGCCGGGACTAGCGGGAGGCCACACGGACTTC. Its protein is CAWSGPGLAGGHTDF.

This clone has just a few counts. The chain has TRBV12-5 and TRBJ2-1; D may be TRBD1 (5 bases). This CDR3 region has 13 residues. The germline V gene has CDR1 LGHNT and CDR2 FRNRAP. V was trimmed by 6 bases and J by 4 bases, leaving 10 bases between them. The CDR3 DNA reads as TGTGCTAGTGGAGTAGACAGTTACAATGAGCAGTTCTTC. It encodes CASGVDSYNEQFF.

The rearrangement uses TRBV29-1 and TRBJ1-2; D gene ambiguous. Germline-derived CDR1 and CDR2 are SQVTM and ANQGSEA. The V end was cut by 7 bases, the J end by 5 bases, with 17 bases between. The CDR3 is made up of 13 amino acids. As DNA, the CDR3 is TGCAGCGCTCTTCCCCCGGGTTTATATGGCTACACCTTC. Translated: CSALPPGLYGYTF.

As DNA, the CDR3 is TGTGCCAGCAGTTTATTTGCTGGGACTAGCATGGCAGATACGCAGTATTTT. It specifies CASSLFAGTSMADTQYF. The chain recombines TRBV27 with TRBJ2-3; 9 bases match TRBD2. The junction had 9 bases not matched to a gene; V was cut back by 1 base and J by 4 bases. The CDR3 runs 17 residues. From germline, CDR1 is MNHEY and CDR2 SMNVEV (reference sequence).

The rearrangement uses TRBV7-9 and TRBJ1-2, with a weak D call TRBD1 (5 bases). The germline V and J ends were trimmed by 3 bases and 5 bases, with 16 bases remaining between them. The CDR3 sequence is 15 residues long. From germline, CDR1 is SEHNR and CDR2 FQNEAQ (reference sequence). CDR3 coding DNA: TGTGCCAGCAGCTTGGCAGGTGCCGGGGGATATGGCTACACCTTC. It is translated as CASSLAGAGGYGYTF.

This clone has a handful of counts. Compared with germline, one end of the junction differs, possibly owing to a read error. The chain is built from TRBV5-5 and TRBJ2-5; TRBD2 aligns across 9 bases. The CDR3 is made up of 15 amino acids. Germline V gene sequence: CDR1 SGHKS, CDR2 YYEKEE (reference sequence). CDR3 bases: TGTGCCAGCAGCTTGGTAGCGGGGGACCAAGGGACCCAGTACTTC. Encoded protein: CASSLVAGDQGTQYF.

The chain couples TRBV5-1 to TRBJ1-2, with TRBD1 identical over 12 bases. CDR1 and CDR2 from the germline V gene are SGHRS and YFSETQ. CDR3 size: 15 residues. The J segment lost 6 bases and the V segment lost 3 bases, leaving 6 bases of the junction unmatched. The CDR3 DNA reads TGCGCCAGCAGCTGGGACAGGGGGCAACTTAATGGCTACACCTTC. This gives the protein CASSWDRGQLNGYTF.

The chain couples TRBV6-6 to TRBJ1-1; no firm D call. This CDR3 has 15 amino acids. The germline CDR1 and CDR2 sequences are MNHNY and SVGAGI (reference sequence). V was trimmed by 7 bases and J by 0 bases, leaving 15 bases between them. CDR3 loop: CASKGGYGVNTEAFF. In DNA, the CDR3 is TGTGCCAGCAAAGGAGGGTACGGTGTGAACACTGAAGCTTTCTTT.

The chain combines TRBV25-1 with TRBJ2-7; no firm D call. Germline V gene data show CDR1 as MGHDK and CDR2 as SYGVNS. The CDR3 consists of 12 residues. V was cut by 8 bases and J by 5 bases, with 13 bases left in between. Here the CDR3 reads CASSPTGHEQYF. CDR3 nucleotide sequence: TGTGCCAGCTCTCCGACTGGTCACGAGCAGTACTTC.

This chain links TRBV25-1 with TRBJ2-3; 9 bases agree with TRBD2. Germline V CDR1 and CDR2: MGHDK, SYGVNS. The CDR3 is 17 residues long. V gave up 1 base and J gave up 0 bases; unmatched junction bases: 5. DNA of the CDR3: TGTGCCAGCAGTGAATTCGGCCTAGCGGGAAGCACAGATACGCAGTATTTT. It specifies CASSEFGLAGSTDTQYF.

The CDR3 DNA reads as TGTGCCAGCATAGGTCAGGGCTGGCTGTTTTTT. This gives the protein CASIGQGWLFF. The chain links TRBV28 to TRBJ1-4; a weak D match, TRBD1 (5 bases). CDR3 length equals 11 residues. Germline-derived CDR1 and CDR2 are MDHEN and SYDVKM. Trimming took 7 bases from V and 14 from J, leaving 14 bases between them. Supplemented by reference TRBV28 and TRBJ1-4, the full variable domain reads DVKVTQSSRYLVKRTGEKVFLECVQDMDHENMFWYRQDPGLGLRLIYFSYDVKMKEKGDIPEGYSVSREKKERFSLILESASTNQTSMYLCASIGQGWLFFGSGTQLSVL.

The chain has TRBV5-4 and TRBJ2-7, with a weak D call TRBD1 (6 bases). The CDR3 spans 15 residues. Trimming pared 3 bases from V and 2 bases from J, leaving 15 bases between. Germline lookup yields CDR1 SGHNT and CDR2 YYREEE (reference sequence). The DNA of the CDR3 is TGTGCCAGCAGCTCCCCAGGGGAACAGACCTACGAGCAGTACTTC. Translating it yields CASSSPGEQTYEQYF.

This chain uses TRBV10-1 with TRBJ2-5; D possibly corresponds to TRBD1 (5 bases). The CDR3 extends over 17 amino acids. Trimming took 2 bases from V and 2 from J, leaving 18 bases between them. Germline V gene sequence: CDR1 WNHNN, CDR2 SYGVQD (reference sequence). CDR3 coding DNA: TGCGCCAGCAGTGAGAGTACGAGAAGGGGAAAACAAGAGACCCAGTACTTC. Amino acids: CASSESTRRGKQETQYF.

The gene calls are TRBV2 and TRBJ2-7; D perhaps matches TRBD2 (6 bases). Trimming took off 6 bases at V and 1 base at J, with 7 bases between the two ends. Germline CDR1 SNHLY, CDR2 FYNNEI. The CDR3 spans 12 residues. The CDR3 region is CASRGGSYEQYF. CDR3 DNA sequence: TGTGCCAGCAGGGGGGGATCCTACGAGCAGTACTTC.

As DNA, the CDR3 is TGTGCCAGCAGCGTAGGGAATAGCATTCCAGATACGCAGTATTTT. The encoded protein is CASSVGNSIPDTQYF. V and J are TRBV9 and TRBJ2-3; D remains unclear. CDR1 and CDR2 from the germline V gene are SGDLS and YYNGEE. CDR3 length: 15 amino acids. Between the trimmed V and J ends, which lost 0 bases and 4 bases, there was a span of 12 bases.

The V gene is TRBV29-1, the J gene TRBJ2-5, with 11 positions matching TRBD2. After removal of 4 bases from V and 4 bases from J, the junction contained 5 bases not matched to a gene. Germline V gene lookup returns CDR1 SQVTM and CDR2 ANQGSEA. This CDR3 is 14 amino acids long. The CDR3 loop is CSVGKGTSGETQYF. CDR3 nucleotides: TGCAGCGTTGGCAAAGGGACTAGCGGAGAGACCCAGTACTTC.

Worth noting for this clone: Other DNA sequences in this sample translate to the same CDR3. The CDR3 DNA follows: TGTGCCAGCAGCTTAGGACTCAACAATGAGCAGTTCTTC. Protein: CASSLGLNNEQFF. The chain joins TRBV7-6 to TRBJ2-1; D remains ambiguous. The V gene lost 1 base and the J gene lost 5 bases, with 6 bases spanning the gap. The CDR3 runs 13 residues. Germline V lookup: CDR1 SGHVS, CDR2 FNYEAQ.

There are a few counts of this clone. The chain couples TRBV9 to TRBJ2-1; D uncertain. Germline CDR1 reads SGDLS; CDR2 reads YYNGEE. The CDR3 consists of 15 residues. V lost 0 bases, J lost 3 bases, and 10 bases lay in between. The CDR3, as DNA: TGTGCCAGCAGCGTAGAATACTCTCTCTACAATGAGCAGTTCTTC. It specifies CASSVEYSLYNEQFF.

The chain is built from TRBV4-1 and TRBJ2-7; 8 bases are shared with TRBD2. V lost 2 bases and J lost 2; bases outside the gene matches: 5. This CDR3 is built from 15 residues. Germline V gene sequence: CDR1 MGHRA, CDR2 YSYEKL. The CDR3 loop reads CASSQPAGGPYEQYF. In nucleotides, the CDR3 is TGCGCCAGCAGCCAACCGGCGGGGGGCCCCTACGAGCAGTACTTC.

This rearrangement joins TRBV6-5 to TRBJ2-1; 10 bases map to TRBD1. Trimming cost V 2 bases and J 8 bases; bases outside gene matches: 6. In germline, CDR1 is MNHEY, CDR2 SVGAGI. The CDR3 spans 15 residues. CDR3 region: CASSYLLTGGDEQFF. The CDR3 DNA follows: TGTGCCAGCAGTTACCTCCTGACAGGGGGCGATGAGCAGTTCTTC.